One and the same sample provided the 10 T cell receptor beta chains below, sequenced in a study of blood T cell repertoires in COVID-19. TCRdb's table, derived via immunoSEQ multiplex PCR, lists solely in-frame clones and lacks some. The table shows 300,000 to 350,000 clones, with 88% occurring only once. The sample consisted of peripheral blood. Every receptor here comes from a woman in her 70s with COVID-19, enrolled during active disease.

This clone was counted only a few times. The gene calls are TRBV19 and TRBJ1-2; the D is unclear. CDR1 LNHDA and CDR2 SQIVND come from the germline V gene (reference sequence). This CDR3 is built from 14 residues. The V end was cut by 9 bases, the J end by 1 base, with 15 bases between. CDR3 sequence: CASSPTILNYGYTF. The CDR3 DNA reads as TGTGCCAGCTCCCCGACAATACTTAACTATGGCTACACCTTC.

This rearrangement joins TRBV5-1 to TRBJ2-1; 13 bases agree with TRBD2. V lost 4 bases, J lost 6 bases, and 7 bases stayed unmatched. CDR3 size: 16 residues. Germline V gene lookup returns CDR1 SGHRS and CDR2 YFSETQ. Here the CDR3 reads CASSLTTSGGPNEQFF. CDR3 sequence (DNA): TGCGCCAGCAGCCTAACGACTAGCGGGGGGCCCAATGAGCAGTTCTTC.

The gene calls are TRBV3-1 (or the pseudogene TRBV3-2) and TRBJ1-2; 9 bases line up with TRBD1. CDR3 length: 16 residues. V was clipped by 0 bases and J by 5 bases; unmatched bases: 7. Germline values: CDR1 LGHDT, CDR2 YNNKEL (reference sequence). The CDR3 sequence is CASSQDWTGVRYGYTF. The CDR3 region has the DNA TGTGCCAGCAGCCAAGATTGGACAGGGGTAAGGTATGGCTACACCTTC.

The CDR3 region has the DNA TGTGCCAGCAGCGGAACCGGGACAGGGTACAATGAGCAGTTCTTC. Translating gives CASSGTGTGYNEQFF. This rearrangement joins TRBV9 to TRBJ2-1; 9 bases match TRBD1. With V trimmed by 3 bases and J by 4 bases, 5 bases remained unmatched. CDR1 SGDLS and CDR2 YYNGEE come from the germline V gene. The CDR3 has 15 amino acids.

V usage is TRBV5-4 and J usage is TRBJ1-1, with D possibly being TRBD1 (6 bases). V was clipped by 0 bases and J by 2 bases, with 11 bases between them. Germline CDR1 and CDR2: SGHNT and YYREEE (reference sequence). This CDR3 region has 15 residues. CDR3 in DNA: TGTGCCAGCAGCTTGGTTGGGGGCCTTAACACTGAAGCTTTCTTT. It is translated as CASSLVGGLNTEAFF. Together with reference TRBV5-4 and TRBJ1-1, the CDR3 gives the full variable domain: ETGVTQSPTHLIKTRGQQVTLRCSSQSGHNTVSWYQQALGQGPQFIFQYYREEENGRGNFPPRFSGLQFPNYSSELNVNALELDDSALYLCASSLVGGLNTEAFFGQGTRLTVV.

A few counts support this clone. The rearrangement joins TRBV6-1 to TRBJ1-1; weak D call: TRBD1 (5 bases). V shed 2 bases and J shed 3 bases, with 10 bases lying between them. In germline, CDR1 is MNHNS, CDR2 SASEGT. The CDR3 contains 14 residues. CDR3 in amino acids: CASSESEGHTEAFF. Written as DNA, the CDR3 is TGTGCCAGCAGTGAATCGGAGGGGCACACTGAAGCTTTCTTT.

The J gene is TRBJ1-6, the V gene TRBV18; perhaps TRBD1 as D (5 bases). Looked up from germline, CDR1 is KGHSH and CDR2 is LQKENI. CDR3 length equals 14 residues. Trimming cost V 3 bases and J 8 bases, with 11 bases left between them. CDR3: CASSPQGRDSPLHF. The CDR3 nucleotides read TGTGCCAGCTCACCGCAGGGTAGGGATTCACCCCTCCACTTT.

This sequence joins TRBV10-3 and TRBJ1-2; 12 bases are a match to TRBD1. Trimming took 7 bases from V and 8 from J; bases not matched to a gene: 2. Germline lookup yields CDR1 ENHRY and CDR2 SYGVKD. The CDR3 length is 12 residues. Written as DNA, the CDR3 is TGTGCCATCACAGGGACAGGGGGCGGCTACACCTTC. Translated, it gives CAITGTGGGYTF.

This clone was recorded only once. The chain has TRBV4-1 and TRBJ2-5; 7 bases agree with TRBD1. CDR1 MGHRA and CDR2 YSYEKL come from the germline V gene. The V gene end was trimmed by 2 bases and the J gene end by 1 base; junction bases not matched to a gene: 7. The CDR3 runs 16 residues. The CDR3 DNA follows: TGCGCCAGCAGCCAAACAGGGGCCCGGCTCCAAGAGACCCAGTACTTC. Its protein is CASSQTGARLQETQYF.

This clone came up once. The chain recombines TRBV28 with TRBJ2-1; TRBD2 aligns across 10 bases. CDR1 and CDR2 from the germline V gene are MDHEN and SYDVKM. Unmatched junction bases numbered 10, after V lost 6 bases and J lost 8 bases. The CDR3 is 15 amino acids. This chain's CDR3 is CASRPERGGRDEQFF. CDR3 coding DNA: TGTGCCAGCAGACCTGAGCGGGGGGGCAGGGATGAGCAGTTCTTC.